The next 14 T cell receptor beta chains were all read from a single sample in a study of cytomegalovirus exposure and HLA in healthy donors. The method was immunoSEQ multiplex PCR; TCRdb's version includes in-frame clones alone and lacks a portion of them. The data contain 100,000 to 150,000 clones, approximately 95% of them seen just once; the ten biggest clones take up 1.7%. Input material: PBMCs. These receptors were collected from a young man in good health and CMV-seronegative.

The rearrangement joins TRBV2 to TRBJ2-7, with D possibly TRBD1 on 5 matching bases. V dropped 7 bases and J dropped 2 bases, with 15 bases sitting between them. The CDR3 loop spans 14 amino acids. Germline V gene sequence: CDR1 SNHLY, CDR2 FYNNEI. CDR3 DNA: TGTGCCAGCATTCAGGGCAGGGTCCCCTACGAGCAGTACTTC. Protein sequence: CASIQGRVPYEQYF.

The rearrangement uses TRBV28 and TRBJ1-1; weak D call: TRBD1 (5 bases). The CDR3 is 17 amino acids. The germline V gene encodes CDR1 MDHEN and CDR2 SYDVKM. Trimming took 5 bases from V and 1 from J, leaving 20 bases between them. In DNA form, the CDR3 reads TGTGCCAGCAGTCAGTACAGTTTTGGGGGGGGGAACACTGAAGCTTTCTTT. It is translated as CASSQYSFGGGNTEAFF.

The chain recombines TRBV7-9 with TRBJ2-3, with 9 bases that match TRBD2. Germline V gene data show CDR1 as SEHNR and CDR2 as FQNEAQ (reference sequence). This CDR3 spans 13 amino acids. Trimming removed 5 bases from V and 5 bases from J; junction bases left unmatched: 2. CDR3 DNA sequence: TGTGCCAGCAGCCCACTAGCGGGAGATACGCAGTATTTT. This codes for CASSPLAGDTQYF.

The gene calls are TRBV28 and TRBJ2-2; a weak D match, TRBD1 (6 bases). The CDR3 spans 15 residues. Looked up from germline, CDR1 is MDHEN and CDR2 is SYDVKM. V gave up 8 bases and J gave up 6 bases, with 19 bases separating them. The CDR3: CASESGTTASGELFF. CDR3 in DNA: TGTGCCAGCGAGTCCGGGACAACCGCCTCCGGGGAGCTGTTTTTT.

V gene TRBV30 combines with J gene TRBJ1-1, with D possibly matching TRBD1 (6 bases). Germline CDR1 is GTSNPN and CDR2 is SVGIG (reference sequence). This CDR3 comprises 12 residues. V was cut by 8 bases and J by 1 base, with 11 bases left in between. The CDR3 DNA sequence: TGTGCCGCCAAGACAGGGAACACTGAAGCTTTCTTT. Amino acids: CAAKTGNTEAFF. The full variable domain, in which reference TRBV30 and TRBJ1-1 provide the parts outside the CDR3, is SQTIHQWPATLVQPVGSPLSLECTVEGTSNPNLYWYRQAAGRGLQLLFYSVGIGQISSEVPQNLSASRPQDRQFILSSKKLLLSDSGFYLCAAKTGNTEAFFGQGTRLTVV.

The CDR3 nucleotides are TGTGCCAGCAGCCCCACCGGGAGAACTAATGAAAAACTGTTTTTT. Residues: CASSPTGRTNEKLFF. The V call is TRBV5-4, the J call TRBJ1-4; D is unresolved. V was pared by 4 bases and J by 1 base, with 11 bases between. CDR1 and CDR2 (germline): SGHNT, YYREEE (reference sequence). The CDR3 totals 15 residues.

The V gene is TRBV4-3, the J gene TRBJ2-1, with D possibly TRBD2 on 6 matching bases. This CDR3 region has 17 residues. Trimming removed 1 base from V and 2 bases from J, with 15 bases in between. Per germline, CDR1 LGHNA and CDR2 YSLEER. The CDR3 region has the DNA TGCGCCAGCAGCCAAGCTCCGGGAGTAGGGGCCTACAATGAGCAGTTCTTC. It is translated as CASSQAPGVGAYNEQFF.

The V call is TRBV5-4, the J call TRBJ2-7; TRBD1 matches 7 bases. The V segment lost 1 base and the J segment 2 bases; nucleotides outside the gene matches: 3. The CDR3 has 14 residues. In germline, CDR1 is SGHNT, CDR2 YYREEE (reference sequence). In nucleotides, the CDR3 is TGTGCCAGCAGCTTGTGGGACAGACCCTACGAGCAGTACTTC. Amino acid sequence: CASSLWDRPYEQYF.

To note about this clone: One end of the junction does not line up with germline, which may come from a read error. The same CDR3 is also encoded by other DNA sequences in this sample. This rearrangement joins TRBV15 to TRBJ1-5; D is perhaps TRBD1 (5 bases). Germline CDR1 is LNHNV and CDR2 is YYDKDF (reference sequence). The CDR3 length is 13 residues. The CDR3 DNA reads TGCGCCACCAGCAGTGGGGCCAAGGAGCCCCAGCATTTT. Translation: CATSSGAKEPQHF.

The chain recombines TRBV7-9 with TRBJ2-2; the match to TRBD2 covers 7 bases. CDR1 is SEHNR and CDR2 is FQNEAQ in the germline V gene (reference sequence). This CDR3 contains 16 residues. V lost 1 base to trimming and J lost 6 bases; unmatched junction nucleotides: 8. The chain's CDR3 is CASSLESGVRPGELFF. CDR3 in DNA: TGTGCCAGCAGCTTAGAGAGCGGGGTGCGCCCCGGGGAGCTGTTTTTT.

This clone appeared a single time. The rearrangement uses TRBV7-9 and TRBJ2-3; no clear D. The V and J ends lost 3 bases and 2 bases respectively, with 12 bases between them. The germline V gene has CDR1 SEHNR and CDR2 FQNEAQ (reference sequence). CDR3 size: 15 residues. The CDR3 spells CASSFTAYYTDTQYF. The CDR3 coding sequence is TGTGCCAGCAGCTTTACGGCGTACTACACAGATACGCAGTATTTT.

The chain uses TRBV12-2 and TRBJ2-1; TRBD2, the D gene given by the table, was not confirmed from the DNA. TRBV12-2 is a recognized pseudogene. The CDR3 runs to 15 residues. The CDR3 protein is CASRFRTSGRHEQFF. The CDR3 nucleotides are TGTGCAAGTCGCTTCAGGACTAGCGGGAGACATGAGCAGTTCTTC.

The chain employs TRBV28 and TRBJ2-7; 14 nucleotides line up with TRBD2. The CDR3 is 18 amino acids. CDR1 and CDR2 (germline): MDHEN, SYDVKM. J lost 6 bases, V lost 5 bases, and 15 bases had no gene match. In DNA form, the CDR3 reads TGTGCCAGCAGTCCCGTACGACTAGCGGGAGGGCCTGTTGGCGAGCAGTACTTC. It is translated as CASSPVRLAGGPVGEQYF.

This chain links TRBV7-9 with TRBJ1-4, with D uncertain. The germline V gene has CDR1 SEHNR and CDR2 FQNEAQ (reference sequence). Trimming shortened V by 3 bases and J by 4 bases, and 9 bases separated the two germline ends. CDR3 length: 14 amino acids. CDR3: CASSLGVLNEKLFF. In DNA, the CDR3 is TGTGCCAGCAGCTTGGGAGTGCTTAATGAAAAACTGTTTTTT.